The source of this TCR beta chain is a study of blood T cell repertoires in COVID-19. For the study at large: From the United States, Italy and Spain came samples of acute and convalescent COVID-19.

Of note for this clone: The germline gene is not matched at one end of the junction; a read error may be the cause.

Per the authors' pipeline: Reference gene primers were amplified, and this amplification served to estimate nucleated cell counts. The table came from immunoSEQ multiplex PCR; TCRdb's copy has only in-frame clones and leaves some out. The DNA was the basis for D and trimming; V, J and clone size are from that table. The sample records around 14,000 clones, about 86% being singletons. CDR3 length: 11 residues. CDR1 and CDR2 (germline): SNHLY, FYNNEI. V gene TRBV2 combines with J gene TRBJ2-1; tentatively, D is TRBD1 (6 bases). This clonotype originated in a human donor in a cohort sampled during active COVID-19. The sequenced sample consisted of peripheral blood. CDR3 residues: CASTRQARIVF. CDR3 sequence (DNA): TGTGCCAGCACGCGACAGGCCAGGATCGTCTTC.